A single sample gave rise to the 25 T cell receptor beta chains below, sequenced in a study of cytomegalovirus exposure and HLA in healthy donors. The PCR had 60 Vbeta and 13 Jbeta primers. Some clones are missing from TCRdb's copy, which holds only in-frame ones; the method was immunoSEQ multiplex PCR. Here the sample spans about 160,000 clones, more than 75% being singletons. The sample taken for sequencing was PBMCs. The receptors derive from a young man in good health and CMV-seropositive.

This chain joins TRBV5-1 and TRBJ1-2; 7 bases align to TRBD1. CDR1 and CDR2 from the germline V gene are SGHRS and YFSETQ. CDR3 length: 14 residues. Trimming at V came to 4 bases and at J to 5 bases, leaving 8 bases not matched to a gene. CDR3 residues: CASSEQGQKYGYTF. Here the CDR3 DNA reads TGCGCCAGCAGCGAGCAGGGACAGAAGTATGGCTACACCTTC.

This clone occurred a few times. This chain connects TRBV6-5 to TRBJ2-7; 10 nucleotides match TRBD1. V lost 6 bases, J lost 5 bases, and 10 bases stayed unmatched. The CDR3 contains 15 residues. Germline V gene lookup returns CDR1 MNHEY and CDR2 SVGAGI. CDR3 region: CASRTGTGEIHEQYF. CDR3 DNA: TGTGCCAGCAGGACCGGGACAGGGGAGATCCACGAGCAGTACTTC.

Written as DNA, the CDR3 is TGTGCCAGCAGCGTAACAGCAAATCAGCCCCAGCATTTT. Residues: CASSVTANQPQHF. The chain joins TRBV9 to TRBJ1-5; D remains ambiguous. This CDR3 comprises 13 residues. The V gene's germline CDR1 is SGDLS and CDR2 YYNGEE. V lost 1 base and J 4 bases, leaving 6 bases between the germline ends. The full variable domain, rest sourced from reference TRBV9 and TRBJ1-5, is DSGVTQTPKHLITATGQRVTLRCSPRSGDLSVYWYQQSLDQGLQFLIQYYNGEERAKGNILERFSAQQFPDLHSELNLSSLELGDSALYFCASSVTANQPQHFGDGTRLSIL.

This chain's CDR3 is CASSLLPHTQYF. In DNA form, the CDR3 reads TGTGCCAGCAGCCTTCTCCCCCATACGCAGTATTTT. The chain has TRBV13 and TRBJ2-3; D is unclear. V lost 5 bases and J lost 7, with 10 bases in between. This CDR3 comprises 12 residues. The germline gives CDR1 PRHDT, CDR2 FYEKMQ (reference sequence). The variable domain in full, with the rest retrieved from reference TRBV13 and TRBJ2-3, is AAGVIQSPRHLIKEKRETATLKCYPIPRHDTVYWYQQGPGQDPQFLISFYEKMQSDKGSIPDRFSAQQFSDYHSELNMSSLELGDSALYFCASSLLPHTQYFGPGTRLTVL.

The genes are TRBV5-5 and TRBJ2-7; 7 nucleotides line up with TRBD2. V gave up 3 bases and J gave up 0 bases; unmatched junction bases: 9. Germline-derived CDR1 and CDR2 are SGHKS and YYEKEE (reference sequence). The CDR3 consists of 16 residues. CDR3 amino acids: CASSWTSGGSSYEQYF. DNA for the CDR3: TGTGCCAGCAGCTGGACGTCCGGGGGGAGCTCCTACGAGCAGTACTTC.

The rearrangement joins TRBV30 to TRBJ2-4, with a tentative D call TRBD1 (6 bases). Trimming shortened V by 8 bases and J by 6 bases, and 14 bases separated the two germline ends. The CDR3 has 12 residues. Germline-derived CDR1 and CDR2 are GTSNPN and SVGIG (reference sequence). CDR3 in amino acids: CAMDRVLNIQYF. The CDR3, as DNA: TGTGCCATGGACAGAGTCTTAAACATTCAGTACTTC.

The rearrangement links TRBV19 to TRBJ2-1; the D gene is possibly TRBD2 (5 bases). V lost 5 bases to trimming and J lost 3 bases, with 14 bases between them. CDR1 and CDR2 (germline): LNHDA, SQIVND (reference sequence). CDR3 size: 15 residues. The CDR3 nucleotides are TGTGCCAGTAGTTACTCGCCGGGGAGCTACAATGAGCAGTTCTTC. This translates into CASSYSPGSYNEQFF.

V usage is TRBV5-1 and J usage is TRBJ2-5; 7 nucleotides agree with TRBD2. The V gene's germline CDR1 is SGHRS and CDR2 YFSETQ. Trimming removed 0 bases from V and 3 bases from J; junction bases left unmatched: 8. This CDR3 has 16 residues. CDR3 sequence: CASSLARSSGKETQYF. Here the CDR3 DNA reads TGCGCCAGCAGCTTGGCCCGGTCTAGCGGTAAAGAGACCCAGTACTTC.

The rearrangement links TRBV5-4 to TRBJ2-3; the match to TRBD2 covers 10 bases. The CDR3 sequence is 16 residues long. J gave up 3 bases and V 0 bases, and 4 bases lay outside the gene matches. Germline CDR1 reads SGHNT; CDR2 reads YYREEE (reference sequence). CDR3 sequence (DNA): TGTGCCAGCAGCTTGGCTAGCGGGAGAAGGACAGATACGCAGTATTTT. It codes for CASSLASGRRTDTQYF.

This clone occurred once. The rearrangement links TRBV6-1 to TRBJ1-1; D ambiguous. This CDR3 region has 15 residues. Germline V CDR1 and CDR2: MNHNS, SASEGT. V dropped 2 bases and J dropped 1 base, with 11 bases sitting between them. The CDR3: CASSENTVANTEAFF. DNA for the CDR3: TGTGCCAGCAGTGAAAATACAGTTGCGAACACTGAAGCTTTCTTT.

This chain uses TRBV5-4 with TRBJ2-3, with 14 positions matching TRBD2. After removal of 4 bases from V and 14 bases from J, the junction contained 15 bases not matched to a gene. Germline V gene sequence: CDR1 SGHNT, CDR2 YYREEE (reference sequence). The CDR3 is made up of 16 amino acids. The CDR3 bases are TGTGCCAGCAGCACGGGACTAGCGGGAGCTACAAACCGGTGGTATTTT. Translated: CASSTGLAGATNRWYF. Full variable domain (outside the CDR3, taken from reference TRBV5-4 and TRBJ2-3): ETGVTQSPTHLIKTRGQQVTLRCSSQSGHNTVSWYQQALGQGPQFIFQYYREEENGRGNFPPRFSGLQFPNYSSELNVNALELDDSALYLCASSTGLAGATNRWYFGPGTRLTVL.

The rearrangement uses TRBV6-5 and TRBJ2-2; D is undetermined. Germline assignment: CDR1 MNHEY and CDR2 SVGAGI. With 6 bases removed from V and 2 bases from J, the gap between germline ends came to 4 bases. This CDR3 is built from 12 residues. The chain's CDR3 is CASSLNTGELFF. CDR3 sequence (DNA): TGTGCCAGCAGCTTAAACACCGGGGAGCTGTTTTTT.

V gene TRBV7-9 combines with J gene TRBJ1-6; no clear D. CDR3 length equals 14 residues. V shed 3 bases and J shed 10 bases, with 13 bases lying between them. Per the germline V gene, CDR1 is SEHNR and CDR2 is FQNEAQ (reference sequence). In DNA form, the CDR3 reads TGTGCCAGCAGCTTGGGTCAGCAGCGGTCACCCCTCCACTTT. As protein: CASSLGQQRSPLHF. Looking up the rest from reference TRBV7-9 and TRBJ1-6 gives the full variable domain: DTGVSQNPRHKITKRGQNVTFRCDPISEHNRLYWYRQTLGQGPEFLTYFQNEAQLEKSRLLSDRFSAERPKGSFSTLEIQRTEQGDSAMYLCASSLGQQRSPLHFGNGTRLTVT.

The chain employs TRBV5-1 and TRBJ1-1; D perhaps matches TRBD1 (5 bases). The CDR3 has 14 residues. Germline CDR1 reads SGHRS; CDR2 reads YFSETQ. V was cut by 0 bases and J by 3 bases, with 9 bases left in between. In DNA, the CDR3 is TGCGCCAGCAGCTTGGCCGGGGGAGACACTGAAGCTTTCTTT. Protein: CASSLAGGDTEAFF.

The rearrangement joins TRBV11-2 to TRBJ1-2; 8 bases are a match to TRBD1. J lost 1 base, V lost 3 bases, and 16 bases had no gene match. This CDR3 is built from 19 residues. Looked up from germline, CDR1 is SGHAT and CDR2 is FQNNGV. This CDR3 reads CASSLNNRDRKGNNYGYTF. The CDR3 nucleotides read TGTGCCAGCAGCTTGAATAACCGGGACAGGAAAGGAAATAACTATGGCTACACCTTC. Full variable domain (remainder filled in from reference TRBV11-2 and TRBJ1-2): EAGVAQSPRYKIIEKRQSVAFWCNPISGHATLYWYQQILGQGPKLLIQFQNNGVVDDSQLPKDRFSAERLKGVDSTLKIQPAKLEDSAVYLCASSLNNRDRKGNNYGYTFGSGTRLTVV.

This chain links TRBV6-1 with TRBJ1-5; the D gene is possibly TRBD1 (5 bases). The CDR3 extends over 14 amino acids. The V end lost 4 bases, the J end lost 10 bases, and 17 bases lay between the germline ends. Germline CDR1 and CDR2: MNHNS and SASEGT. The CDR3 region is CASSVETAVQPQHF. The DNA for the CDR3 is TGTGCCAGCAGTGTCGAGACAGCCGTCCAACCCCAGCATTTT.

This clone has only one observation. The chain joins TRBV2 to TRBJ1-3, with TRBD1 identical over 9 bases. The CDR3 is 18 amino acids. Germline V CDR1 and CDR2: SNHLY, FYNNEI. V shed 6 bases, J shed 0 bases, and the junction held 12 bases outside the gene matches. DNA of the CDR3: TGTGCCAGCAGGCCCCCCGGGACAGGGCGGCTCTCTGGAAACACCATATATTTT. Its translation: CASRPPGTGRLSGNTIYF.

The chain couples TRBV7-2 to TRBJ2-5; the match to TRBD2 covers 9 bases. The CDR3 covers 16 residues. Germline CDR1 SGHTA, CDR2 FQGNSA. Losses at the gene ends were 4 bases for V and 4 bases for J; bases not matched to a gene: 10. The CDR3 DNA sequence: TGTGCCAGCAGCTCTAATTCGCGGGGGGGCCGAGAGACCCAGTACTTC. Translating it yields CASSSNSRGGRETQYF.

The rearrangement joins TRBV6-4 to TRBJ1-2; TRBD1 is a possible D gene (5 bases). V was trimmed by 7 bases and J by 7 bases, leaving 16 bases between them. The CDR3 runs to 13 residues. Germline loops: CDR1 MRHNA, CDR2 SNTAGT. The chain's CDR3 is CASKTRQGGGYTF. CDR3 in DNA: TGTGCCAGCAAAACGAGGCAGGGCGGTGGCTACACCTTC.

V gene TRBV19 combines with J gene TRBJ1-5; a weak D match, TRBD1 (6 bases). Germline assignment: CDR1 LNHDA and CDR2 SQIVND (reference sequence). The CDR3 is made up of 16 amino acids. V gave up 6 bases and J gave up 6 bases, with 21 bases separating them. The CDR3 loop reads CASSYRYREVGQPQHF. Written as DNA, the CDR3 is TGTGCCAGTAGCTATCGGTACAGGGAAGTGGGTCAGCCCCAGCATTTT. Supplemented by reference TRBV19 and TRBJ1-5, the full variable domain reads DGGITQSPKYLFRKEGQNVTLSCEQNLNHDAMYWYRQDPGQGLRLIYYSQIVNDFQKGDIAEGYSVSREKKESFPLTVTSAQKNPTAFYLCASSYRYREVGQPQHFGDGTRLSIL.

The J gene is TRBJ2-7, the V gene TRBV6-5; TRBD2 might be the D (6 bases). The germline V gene has CDR1 MNHEY and CDR2 SVGAGI. This CDR3 is built from 14 residues. Trimming removed 0 bases from V and 4 bases from J, with 10 bases in between. CDR3 amino acids: CASSYSGLFYEQYF. The CDR3 nucleotides read TGTGCCAGCAGTTACTCGGGACTGTTTTACGAGCAGTACTTC.

The rearrangement uses TRBV11-3 and TRBJ2-1; D unresolved. This CDR3 spans 13 amino acids. Germline V gives CDR1 SGHNT, CDR2 YENEEA. Trimming took off 2 bases at V and 5 bases at J, with 7 bases between the two ends. DNA for the CDR3: TGTGCCAGCAGCTTATCCGCTAACAATGAGCAGTTCTTC. Translating gives CASSLSANNEQFF.

The chain links TRBV7-9 to TRBJ1-4; 8 bases line up with TRBD1. V lost 5 bases, J lost 7 bases, and 6 bases stayed unmatched. The CDR3 consists of 14 residues. Germline CDR1 and CDR2: SEHNR and FQNEAQ (reference sequence). The CDR3: CASSQGQGVEKLFF. Written as DNA, the CDR3 is TGTGCCAGCAGCCAAGGACAGGGAGTTGAAAAACTGTTTTTT.

As concerns this clone: At one end the junction does not follow the germline gene, possibly because of a read error. The rearrangement joins TRBV7-9 to TRBJ2-1, with 10 bases that match TRBD1. Germline V gives CDR1 SEHNR, CDR2 FQNEAQ (reference sequence). CDR3 length: 15 residues. For the CDR3, the DNA is TGTTCCAGCAGTTCCGGGACAGGGGCCCACAATGAGCAGTTCTTC. This translates into CSSSSGTGAHNEQFF.

The chain uses TRBV5-1 and TRBJ1-1; weak D call: TRBD1 (6 bases). Trimming took off 4 bases at V and 0 bases at J, with 13 bases between the two ends. Germline V lookup: CDR1 SGHRS, CDR2 YFSETQ. This CDR3 spans 15 amino acids. The CDR3 sequence: CASSPTGTMNTEAFF. The CDR3, as DNA: TGCGCCAGCAGCCCAACCGGGACAATGAACACTGAAGCTTTCTTT.